The T cell receptor (beta chain) under discussion was sequenced for a study of patients and donors after allogeneic stem cell transplantation. One entry per CDR3 protein results from TCRdb running MiXCR on the RT-PCR reads. The repertoire holds about 400,000 distinct CDR3 sequences, with approximately 16% as singletons. The junction had 10 bases not matched to a gene; V was cut back by 3 bases and J by 6 bases. Germline lookup yields CDR1 SGHVS and CDR2 FNYEAQ. The CDR3 is 16 residues long. This clonotype was observed a few times. This receptor was taken from a human donor who was either an allogeneic HSCT recipient or a stem cell or donor lymphocyte infusion donor (not recorded which). It is not recorded whose cells these are; they may come from a transplant donor. Specimen: blood, either unsorted or a sorted T cell fraction (not recorded which). V gene TRBV7-6 combines with J gene TRBJ2-3; 9 bases line up with TRBD2. The chain's CDR3 is CASSFSGGGVKDTQYF. The CDR3 DNA reads as TGTGCCAGCAGCTTTTCCGGCGGGGGGGTGAAGGATACGCAGTATTTT.